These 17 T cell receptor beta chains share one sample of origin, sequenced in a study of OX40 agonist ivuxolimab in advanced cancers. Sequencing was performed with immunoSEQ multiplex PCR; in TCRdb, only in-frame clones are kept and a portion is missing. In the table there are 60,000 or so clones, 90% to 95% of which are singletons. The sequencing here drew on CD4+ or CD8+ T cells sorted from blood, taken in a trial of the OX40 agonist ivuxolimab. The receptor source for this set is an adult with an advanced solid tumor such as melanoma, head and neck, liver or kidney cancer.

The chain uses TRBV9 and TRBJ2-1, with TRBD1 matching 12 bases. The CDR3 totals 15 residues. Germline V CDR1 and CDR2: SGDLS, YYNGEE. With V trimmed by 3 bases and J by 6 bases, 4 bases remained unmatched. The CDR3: CASSGGDRGLNEQFF. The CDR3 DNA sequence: TGTGCCAGCAGCGGAGGGGACAGGGGGCTCAATGAGCAGTTCTTC.

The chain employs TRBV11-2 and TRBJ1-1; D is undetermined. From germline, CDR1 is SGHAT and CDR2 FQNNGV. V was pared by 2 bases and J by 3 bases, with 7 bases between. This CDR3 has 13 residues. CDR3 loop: CASSLSGYTEAFF. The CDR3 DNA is TGTGCCAGCAGCTTATCGGGATACACTGAAGCTTTCTTT.

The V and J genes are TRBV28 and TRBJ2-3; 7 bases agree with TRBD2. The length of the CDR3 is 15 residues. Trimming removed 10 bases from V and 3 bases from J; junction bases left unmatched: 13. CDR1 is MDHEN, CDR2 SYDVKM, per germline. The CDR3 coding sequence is TGTGCCACCCAGGAGACCGGTAGCGGGACAGATACGCAGTATTTT. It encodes CATQETGSGTDTQYF.

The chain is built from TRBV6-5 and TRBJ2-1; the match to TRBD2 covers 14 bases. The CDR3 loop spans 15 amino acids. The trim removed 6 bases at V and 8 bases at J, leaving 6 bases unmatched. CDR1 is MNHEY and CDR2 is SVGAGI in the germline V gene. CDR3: CASRGLAGAPDEQFF. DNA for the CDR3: TGTGCCAGCAGGGGACTAGCGGGAGCCCCCGATGAGCAGTTCTTC.

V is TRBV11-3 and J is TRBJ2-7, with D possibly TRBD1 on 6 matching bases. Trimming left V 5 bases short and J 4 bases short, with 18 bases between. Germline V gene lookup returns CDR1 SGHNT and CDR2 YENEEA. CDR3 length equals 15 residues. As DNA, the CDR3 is TGTGCCAGCAGCCCACCTCCCCGGGACAAATACGAGCAGTACTTC. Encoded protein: CASSPPPRDKYEQYF. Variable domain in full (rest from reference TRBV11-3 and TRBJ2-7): EAGVVQSPRYKIIEKKQPVAFWCNPISGHNTLYWYLQNLGQGPELLIRYENEEAVDDSQLPKDRFSAERLKGVDSTLKIQPAELGDSAVYLCASSPPPRDKYEQYFGPGTRLTVT.

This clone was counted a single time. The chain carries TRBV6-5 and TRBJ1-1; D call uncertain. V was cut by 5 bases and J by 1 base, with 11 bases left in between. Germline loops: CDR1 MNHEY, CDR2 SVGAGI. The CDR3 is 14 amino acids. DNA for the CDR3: TGTGCCAGCAGTGAGTTCGACTGGAACACTGAAGCTTTCTTT. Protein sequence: CASSEFDWNTEAFF.

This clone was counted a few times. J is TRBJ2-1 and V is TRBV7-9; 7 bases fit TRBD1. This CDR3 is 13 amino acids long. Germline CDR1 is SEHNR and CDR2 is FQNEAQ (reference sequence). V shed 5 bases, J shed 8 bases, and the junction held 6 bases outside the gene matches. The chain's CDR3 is CASSPDRNDEQFF. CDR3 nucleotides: TGTGCCAGCAGCCCGGACAGGAACGATGAGCAGTTCTTC.

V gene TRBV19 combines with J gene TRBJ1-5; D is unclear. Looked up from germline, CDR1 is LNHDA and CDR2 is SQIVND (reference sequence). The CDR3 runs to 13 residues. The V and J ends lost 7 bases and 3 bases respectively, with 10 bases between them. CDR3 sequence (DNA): TGTGCCAGTACCCTGTTTGACAATCAGCCCCAGCATTTT. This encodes CASTLFDNQPQHF.

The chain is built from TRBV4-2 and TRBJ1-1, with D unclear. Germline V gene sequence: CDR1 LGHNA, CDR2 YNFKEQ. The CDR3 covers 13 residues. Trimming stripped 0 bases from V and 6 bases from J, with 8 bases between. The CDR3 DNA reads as TGTGCCAGCAGCCAAGATGGTAGTTCTGAAGCTTTCTTT. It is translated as CASSQDGSSEAFF.

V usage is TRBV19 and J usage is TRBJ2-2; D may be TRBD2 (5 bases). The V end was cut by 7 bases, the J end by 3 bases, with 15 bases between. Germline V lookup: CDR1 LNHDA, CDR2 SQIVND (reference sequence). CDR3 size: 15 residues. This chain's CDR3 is CASNPSRYYTGELFF. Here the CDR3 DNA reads TGTGCCAGTAACCCTAGCAGATATTACACCGGGGAGCTGTTTTTT. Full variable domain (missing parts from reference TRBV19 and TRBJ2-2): DGGITQSPKYLFRKEGQNVTLSCEQNLNHDAMYWYRQDPGQGLRLIYYSQIVNDFQKGDIAEGYSVSREKKESFPLTVTSAQKNPTAFYLCASNPSRYYTGELFFGEGSRLTVL.

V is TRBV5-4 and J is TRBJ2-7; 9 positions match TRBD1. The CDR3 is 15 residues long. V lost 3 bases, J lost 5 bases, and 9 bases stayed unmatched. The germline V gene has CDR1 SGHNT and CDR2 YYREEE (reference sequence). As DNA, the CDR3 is TGTGCCAGCAGCTCCGGGACAGGGATCGGCGACGAGCAGTACTTC. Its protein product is CASSSGTGIGDEQYF.

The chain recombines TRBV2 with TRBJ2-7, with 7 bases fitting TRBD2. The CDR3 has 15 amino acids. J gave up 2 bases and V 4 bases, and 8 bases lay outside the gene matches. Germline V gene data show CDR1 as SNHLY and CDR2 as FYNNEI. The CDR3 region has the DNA TGTGCCAGCAGTGGTGCTGCGGGAGCGACCTACGAGCAGTACTTC. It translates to CASSGAAGATYEQYF.

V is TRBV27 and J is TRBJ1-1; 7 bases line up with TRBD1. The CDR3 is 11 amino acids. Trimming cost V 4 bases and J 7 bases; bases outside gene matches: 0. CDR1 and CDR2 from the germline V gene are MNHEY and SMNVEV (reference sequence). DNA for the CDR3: TGTGCCAGCAGTTGGGACAGTGAAGCTTTCTTT. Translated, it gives CASSWDSEAFF.

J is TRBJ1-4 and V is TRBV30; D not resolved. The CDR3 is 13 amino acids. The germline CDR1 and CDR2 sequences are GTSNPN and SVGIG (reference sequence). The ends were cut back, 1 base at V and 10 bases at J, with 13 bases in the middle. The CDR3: CAWSATGRGKLFF. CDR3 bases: TGTGCCTGGAGTGCCACGGGTCGAGGAAAACTGTTTTTT.

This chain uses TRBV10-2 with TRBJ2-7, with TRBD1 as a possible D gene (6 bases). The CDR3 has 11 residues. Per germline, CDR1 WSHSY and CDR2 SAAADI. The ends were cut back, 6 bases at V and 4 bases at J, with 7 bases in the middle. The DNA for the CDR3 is TGCGCCAGCAGGCAGGGGTACGAGCAGTACTTC. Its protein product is CASRQGYEQYF.

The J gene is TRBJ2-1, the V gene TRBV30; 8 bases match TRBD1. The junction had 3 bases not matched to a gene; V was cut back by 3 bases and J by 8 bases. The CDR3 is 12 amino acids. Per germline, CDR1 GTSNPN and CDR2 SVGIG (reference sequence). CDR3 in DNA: TGTGCCTGGAGGACAGGGGTCGATGAGCAGTTCTTC. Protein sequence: CAWRTGVDEQFF.

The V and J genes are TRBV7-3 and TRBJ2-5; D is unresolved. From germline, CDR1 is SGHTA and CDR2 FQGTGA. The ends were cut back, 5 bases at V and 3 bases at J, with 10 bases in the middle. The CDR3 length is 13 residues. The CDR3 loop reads CASSPPNEETQYF. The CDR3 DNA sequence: TGTGCCAGCAGCCCCCCAAACGAAGAGACCCAGTACTTC. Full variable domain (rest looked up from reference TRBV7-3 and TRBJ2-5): GAGVSQTPSNKVTEKGKYVELRCDPISGHTALYWYRQSLGQGPEFLIYFQGTGAADDSGLPNDRFFAVRPEGSVSTLKIQRTERGDSAVYLCASSPPNEETQYFGPGTRLLVL.